These 23 T cell receptor beta chains share one sample of origin, sequenced in a study of blood T cell repertoires in COVID-19. Sequencing used immunoSEQ multiplex PCR; TCRdb keeps in-frame clones, though not all of them. The table records about 240,000 clones, roughly four fifths of them present only once. Sample: peripheral blood. The receptors were sampled from a woman in her 70s with acute or convalescent COVID-19.

This clone appeared a few times. This chain uses TRBV3-1 (or the pseudogene TRBV3-2) with TRBJ1-1; D gene unclear. The CDR3 length is 14 residues. V shed 1 base and J shed 4 bases, with 10 bases lying between them. Germline lookup yields CDR1 LGHDT and CDR2 YNNKEL (reference sequence). CDR3 in amino acids: CASSQGGGLTEAFF. The CDR3 DNA reads TGTGCCAGCAGCCAAGGCGGAGGGCTCACTGAAGCTTTCTTT.

The chain joins TRBV5-1 to TRBJ2-2; no firm D call. V shed 1 base and J shed 1 base, with 5 bases lying between them. The CDR3 is 14 amino acids. Germline CDR1 is SGHRS and CDR2 is YFSETQ. The DNA for the CDR3 is TGCGCCAGCAGCTTGCAGGTGAACACCGGGGAGCTGTTTTTT. It is translated as CASSLQVNTGELFF.

This rearrangement joins TRBV28 to TRBJ1-2; TRBD1 is a possible D gene (6 bases). The ends were cut back, 6 bases at V and 8 bases at J, with 16 bases in the middle. The CDR3 has 13 residues. Germline loops: CDR1 MDHEN, CDR2 SYDVKM. CDR3 in DNA: TGTGCCAGCAGCATCCCACAGGGCGGGGGCTACACCTTC. Residues: CASSIPQGGGYTF.

This chain joins TRBV24-1 and TRBJ1-5, with 8 bases fitting TRBD1. The CDR3 spans 16 residues. Losses at the gene ends were 3 bases for V and 1 base for J; bases not matched to a gene: 4. In germline, CDR1 is KGHDR, CDR2 SFDVKD. Written as DNA, the CDR3 is TGTGCCACCAGTGATCCCACAGGGGGGAGCAATCAGCCCCAGCATTTT. This gives the protein CATSDPTGGSNQPQHF.

CDR3 DNA sequence: TGCGCCAGCAGTGATGACAGGGAAACGCTGAGTGGCTACACCTTC. It encodes CASSDDRETLSGYTF. The genes are TRBV10-2 and TRBJ1-2; 7 bases are shared with TRBD1. Germline values: CDR1 WSHSY, CDR2 SAAADI. Trimming cost V 3 bases and J 7 bases; bases outside gene matches: 11. The CDR3 is 15 amino acids.

The chain is built from TRBV28 and TRBJ2-5; 8 bases are a match to TRBD1. The CDR3 is 14 residues long. J lost 5 bases, V lost 10 bases, and 12 bases had no gene match. Per the germline V gene, CDR1 is MDHEN and CDR2 is SYDVKM. The CDR3 sequence is CATKDRVDSETQYF. As DNA, the CDR3 is TGTGCCACAAAGGACAGGGTGGATAGTGAGACCCAGTACTTC.

This chain connects TRBV7-9 to TRBJ1-3, with TRBD1 as a possible D gene (5 bases). Between the trimmed V and J ends, which lost 0 bases and 4 bases, there was a span of 13 bases. Germline V gene sequence: CDR1 SEHNR, CDR2 FQNEAQ (reference sequence). This CDR3 comprises 16 residues. CDR3 residues: CASSLAAGGSGNTIYF. CDR3 DNA sequence: TGTGCCAGCAGCTTAGCGGCGGGGGGATCCGGAAACACCATATATTTT.

The chain couples TRBV12-3 or TRBV12-4 to TRBJ1-1; unclear D gene. V was shortened by 3 bases and J by 5 bases, with 7 bases between the two germline ends. The CDR3 consists of 12 residues. CDR3: CASSLIVTEAFF. The CDR3 bases are TGTGCCAGCAGTTTGATAGTAACTGAAGCTTTCTTT.

The chain uses TRBV6-1 and TRBJ1-3, with D uncertain. The germline gives CDR1 MNHNS, CDR2 SASEGT. CDR3 size: 13 residues. The ends were cut back, 2 bases at V and 9 bases at J, with 11 bases in the middle. The CDR3 loop is CASSERLAGTIYF. CDR3 bases: TGTGCCAGCAGTGAAAGGCTAGCTGGCACCATATATTTT.

The rearrangement uses TRBV5-5 and TRBJ2-1, with a tentative D call TRBD1 (6 bases). CDR1 SGHKS and CDR2 YYEKEE come from the germline V gene (reference sequence). The CDR3 is 15 residues long. Trimming cost V 4 bases and J 3 bases, with 14 bases left between them. The CDR3 DNA is TGTGCCAGCAGCCATGGCAGGGGTAACTACAATGAGCAGTTCTTC. Protein product: CASSHGRGNYNEQFF.

The V gene is TRBV6-5, the J gene TRBJ1-2; 7 bases line up with TRBD1. Germline assignment: CDR1 MNHEY and CDR2 SVGAGI. J gave up 4 bases and V 6 bases, and 8 bases lay outside the gene matches. This CDR3 has 14 residues. CDR3 loop: CASRAPGTAYGYTF. The DNA of the CDR3 is TGTGCCAGCAGAGCCCCCGGGACAGCCTATGGCTACACCTTC.

The rearrangement links TRBV19 to TRBJ1-2; weak D call: TRBD1 (6 bases). There are 14 residues in the CDR3. Trimming left V 10 bases short and J 4 bases short, with 19 bases between. Germline V CDR1 and CDR2: LNHDA, SQIVND (reference sequence). As DNA, the CDR3 is TGTGCCACCATTAAGGGGGGGGCCGGCTATGGCTACACCTTC. It codes for CATIKGGAGYGYTF.

The genes are TRBV6-5 and TRBJ1-3; D call uncertain. Germline V gene data show CDR1 as MNHEY and CDR2 as SVGAGI. V lost 8 bases and J 0 bases, leaving 14 bases between the germline ends. This CDR3 region has 15 residues. CDR3 sequence (DNA): TGTGCCAGCTCAAGAGGCCTTAGCTCTGGAAACACCATATATTTT. This sequence encodes CASSRGLSSGNTIYF.

The chain recombines TRBV6-1 with TRBJ1-4; 8 bases match TRBD1. The trim removed 8 bases at V and 5 bases at J, leaving 10 bases unmatched. CDR1 is MNHNS and CDR2 is SASEGT in the germline V gene. The CDR3 covers 15 residues. CDR3 amino acids: CASRTAGQGNEKLFF. CDR3 DNA sequence: TGTGCCAGCCGTACCGCCGGACAGGGCAATGAAAAACTGTTTTTT.

The V call is TRBV2, the J call TRBJ1-5; unclear D gene. The CDR3 runs to 14 residues. The germline V gene has CDR1 SNHLY and CDR2 FYNNEI. V lost 2 bases, J lost 6 bases, and 11 bases lay in between. The CDR3 coding sequence is TGTGCCAGCAGTGAAAATATCGACATTCAGCCCCAGCATTTT. This gives the protein CASSENIDIQPQHF.

The table lists this clone with a few counts. The V and J genes are TRBV7-8 and TRBJ1-1, with TRBD1 identical over 7 bases. This CDR3 comprises 14 residues. V was clipped by 5 bases and J by 6 bases; unmatched bases: 9. Germline CDR1 reads SGHVS; CDR2 reads FQNEAQ. CDR3 nucleotide sequence: TGTGCCAGCAGCCAATCTCTCGGGACAGCTGAAGCTTTCTTT. It specifies CASSQSLGTAEAFF.

In its sample, this clone was seen once. This chain connects TRBV6-2 or TRBV6-3 to TRBJ2-5; weak D call: TRBD2 (6 bases). Trimming shortened V by 5 bases and J by 5 bases, and 21 bases separated the two germline ends. The CDR3 covers 16 residues. Germline CDR1 reads MNHEY; CDR2 reads SVGEGT. The chain's CDR3 is CASSTPHRGTGETQYF. The CDR3 DNA reads TGTGCCAGCAGTACCCCCCATCGTGGGACTGGGGAGACCCAGTACTTC.

This sequence joins TRBV7-6 and TRBJ1-2; D is possibly TRBD1 (5 bases). CDR1 is SGHVS, CDR2 FNYEAQ, per germline. This CDR3 region has 16 residues. V shed 9 bases and J shed 0 bases, with 20 bases lying between them. The CDR3 DNA is TGTGCCAGTGCCCCCGTAACAGGTGGAACTAACTATGGCTACACCTTC. Translating it yields CASAPVTGGTNYGYTF. Variable domain in full (rest from reference TRBV7-6 and TRBJ1-2): GAGVSQSPRYKVTKRGQDVALRCDPISGHVSLYWYRQALGQGPEFLTYFNYEAQQDKSGLPNDRFSAERPEGSISTLTIQRTEQRDSAMYRCASAPVTGGTNYGYTFGSGTRLTVV.

The chain recombines TRBV27 with TRBJ1-5, with D maybe TRBD1 (6 bases). Germline V CDR1 and CDR2: MNHEY, SMNVEV (reference sequence). V lost 5 bases to trimming and J lost 6 bases, with 20 bases between them. The CDR3 sequence is 16 residues long. The CDR3 DNA sequence: TGTGCCAGCAGTACATCCTCCTATACAGGGTCTCAGCCCCAGCATTTT. Amino acids: CASSTSSYTGSQPQHF.

The chain links TRBV7-2 to TRBJ1-1; 8 bases are a match to TRBD1. The CDR3 extends over 15 amino acids. Trimming at V came to 6 bases and at J to 3 bases, leaving 9 bases not matched to a gene. In germline, CDR1 is SGHTA, CDR2 FQGNSA. In DNA, the CDR3 is TGTGCCAGCAGACTAGACCAGGGGGCGGACACTGAAGCTTTCTTT. Its translation: CASRLDQGADTEAFF.

This sequence joins TRBV7-2 and TRBJ2-5; possibly TRBD2 for D (7 bases). The CDR3 length is 16 residues. Germline V gene sequence: CDR1 SGHTA, CDR2 FQGNSA. With 1 base removed from V and 5 bases from J, the gap between germline ends came to 17 bases. The CDR3 DNA reads TGTGCCAGCAGCTTAGGGGGGGGCTATAGTACGGAGACCCAGTACTTC. The encoded protein is CASSLGGGYSTETQYF.

The chain uses TRBV2 and TRBJ1-1, with TRBD1 matching over 8 bases. The germline V gene encodes CDR1 SNHLY and CDR2 FYNNEI. V shed 7 bases and J 3 bases; nucleotides not matched to a gene: 7. The CDR3 extends over 14 amino acids. As DNA, the CDR3 is TGTGCCAGCAATCTTCAGGGGGCGGACACTGAAGCTTTCTTT. Translating gives CASNLQGADTEAFF. Complete variable domain (other parts from reference TRBV2 and TRBJ1-1): EPEVTQTPSHQVTQMGQEVILRCVPISNHLYFYWYRQILGQKVEFLVSFYNNEISEKSEIFDDQFSVERPDGSNFTLKIRSTKLEDSAMYFCASNLQGADTEAFFGQGTRLTVV.

The chain combines TRBV7-2 with TRBJ2-5; 11 bases agree with TRBD2. The length of the CDR3 is 17 residues. Per the germline V gene, CDR1 is SGHTA and CDR2 is FQGNSA. After removal of 0 bases from V and 0 bases from J, the junction contained 3 bases not matched to a gene. Here the CDR3 reads CASSLALAGGYQETQYF. The CDR3 DNA reads TGTGCCAGCAGCTTAGCGCTAGCGGGGGGTTACCAAGAGACCCAGTACTTC. Drawing the rest from reference TRBV7-2 and TRBJ2-5, the complete variable domain is GAGVSQSPSNKVTEKGKDVELRCDPISGHTALYWYRQSLGQGLEFLIYFQGNSAPDKSGLPSDRFSAERTGGSVSTLTIQRTQQEDSAVYLCASSLALAGGYQETQYFGPGTRLLVL.